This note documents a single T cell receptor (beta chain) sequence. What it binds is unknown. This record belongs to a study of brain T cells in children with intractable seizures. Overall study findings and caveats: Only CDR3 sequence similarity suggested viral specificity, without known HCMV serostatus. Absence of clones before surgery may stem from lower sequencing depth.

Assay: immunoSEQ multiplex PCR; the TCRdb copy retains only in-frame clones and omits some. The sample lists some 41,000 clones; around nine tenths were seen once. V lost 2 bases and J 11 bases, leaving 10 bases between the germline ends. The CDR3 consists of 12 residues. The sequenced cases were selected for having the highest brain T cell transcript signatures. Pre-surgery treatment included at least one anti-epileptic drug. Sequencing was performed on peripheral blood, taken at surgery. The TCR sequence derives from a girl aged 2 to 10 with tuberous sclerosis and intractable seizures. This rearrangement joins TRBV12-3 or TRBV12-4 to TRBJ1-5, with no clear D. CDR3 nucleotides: TGTGCCAGCAGTTTAACGCGGGAGACCCAGCATTTT. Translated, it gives CASSLTRETQHF.